The 2 T cell receptor beta chains presented below share a single source sample, sequenced in a study of blood T cells in healthy people across ages. A sample-barcoded 5' primer and a J-beta primer mix were used in a second PCR of about 7 to 12 cycles. Each CDR3 protein gets one entry after TCRdb re-called the 5' RACE reads with MiXCR. The table has about 1 million distinct CDR3 sequences, more than 40% seen once; the top ten hold over 15%. Input material: blood. The receptors stem from a woman aged 60-70 years in good health.

J is TRBJ2-3 and V is TRBV29-1, with 7 bases matching TRBD1. The CDR3 covers 14 residues. Germline V CDR1 and CDR2: SQVTM, ANQGSEA. The CDR3 coding sequence is TGCGGCTTTGCCAACAGGGGAGTCACAGATACGCAGTATTTT. This gives the protein CGFANRGVTDTQYF.

The rearrangement uses TRBV4-2 and TRBJ2-3; 9 nucleotides line up with TRBD2. Germline loops: CDR1 LGHNA, CDR2 YNFKEQ. V gave up 0 bases and J gave up 5 bases; unmatched junction bases: 15. The CDR3 extends over 19 amino acids. As DNA, the CDR3 is TGTGCCAGCAGCCAAGACCAAAATAGCGGGAGAAAGGGAGAAGATACGCAGTATTTT. This codes for CASSQDQNSGRKGEDTQYF.